This TCR beta chain was identified during a study of blood T cell repertoires in COVID-19. In the study overall: The United States, Italy and Spain provided the acute and convalescent COVID-19 samples. T cells, B-cell-depleted T cells, or PBMCs provided the cDNA or gDNA that served as material.

Using immunoSEQ multiplex PCR, the repertoire was profiled, and TCRdb retains in-frame clones only, with some absent. The profile shows about 250,000 clones, roughly 85% of them singletons. Everyone who took part was roughly 18 to 89 years old, and they came from about two dozen US areas. Exposed participants encountered a COVID-19 case during the 2 weeks preceding study entry. This sequence was found in a woman aged 45 to 65 who had been exposed to COVID-19. Sequencing used PBMCs or T cells enriched from blood (not recorded which).

CDR3 bases: TGTGCCAGCAGTCGAGGGGGGGGCACGTTGACTGAAGCTTTCTTT. This translates into CASSRGGGTLTEAFF. V and J are TRBV9 and TRBJ1-1, with D possibly being TRBD1 (6 bases). CDR3 length equals 15 residues. Germline CDR1 SGDLS, CDR2 YYNGEE. V was pared by 5 bases and J by 5 bases, with 19 bases between. Full variable domain (outside the CDR3, taken from reference TRBV9 and TRBJ1-1): DSGVTQTPKHLITATGQRVTLRCSPRSGDLSVYWYQQSLDQGLQFLIQYYNGEERAKGNILERFSAQQFPDLHSELNLSSLELGDSALYFCASSRGGGTLTEAFFGQGTRLTVV.